This TCR beta chain was sequenced in a study of blood T cell repertoires in COVID-19. Data came from immunoSEQ multiplex PCR; TCRdb stores just in-frame clones and leaves some out. The sample includes roughly 130,000 clones, 70% to 90% of them seen just once. This TCR came from a man between 40 and 49 years old with acute or convalescent COVID-19. The source material was peripheral blood.

This CDR3 is CASNFGGRGELFF. The CDR3 nucleotides read TGTGCCAGCAACTTCGGGGGGCGCGGGGAGCTGTTTTTT. This sequence joins TRBV7-9 and TRBJ2-2; possibly TRBD2 for D (7 bases). The CDR3 is 13 amino acids. The germline gives CDR1 SEHNR, CDR2 FQNEAQ (reference sequence). Between the trimmed V and J ends, which lost 7 bases and 7 bases, there was a span of 13 bases. Combining the CDR3 with reference TRBV7-9 and TRBJ2-2 gives the whole variable domain DTGVSQNPRHKITKRGQNVTFRCDPISEHNRLYWYRQTLGQGPEFLTYFQNEAQLEKSRLLSDRFSAERPKGSFSTLEIQRTEQGDSAMYLCASNFGGRGELFFGEGSRLTVL.